A selection of T cell receptor beta chains follows, all from one sample in a study of T cells in localized non-small cell lung cancer. Assay used: immunoSEQ multiplex PCR; TCRdb lists only in-frame clones, some missing. The sample carries under 65,000 clones, around four fifths recorded once. The source material was peripheral blood, sampled before any cancer treatment. Source of these receptors: a female donor older than 55 with stage II squamous cell lung carcinoma. The CDR3 runs from the conserved cysteine through the conserved F or W. D genes are given only for firm matches. A clone size is listed for some rows: how often the clone was seen (once, few, many), or a class if it is expanded.

clone size,V gene,J gene,D gene,CDR3 DNA,CDR3 protein
-,TRBV4-2,TRBJ2-3,-,TGTGCCAGCAGGGAGACGGGGATCACAGATACGCAGTATTTT,CASRETGITDTQYF
-,TRBV7-6,TRBJ1-6,-,TGTGCCAGCAGCTTAGAAGGGCAGGGCGCATCACCCCTCCACTTT,CASSLEGQGASPLHF
-,TRBV9,TRBJ1-2,-,TGTGCCAGCAGCGTAGAGGAGGTTCATGGCTACACCTTC,CASSVEEVHGYTF
medium-sized,TRBV28,TRBJ2-3,-,TGTGCCAGCAGTACGCACGCGGGACCCAGAACAGATACGCAGTATTTT,CASSTHAGPRTDTQYF
-,TRBV2,TRBJ1-1,TRBD1,TGTGCCAGCAGTGAAACTCTAGAGGGGGCGGGTGAAGCTTTCTTT,CASSETLEGAGEAFF
-,TRBV15,TRBJ2-4,TRBD1,TGTGCCACCAGCAGAGATCCAACAGGGGCTATTCAAAACATTCAGTACTTC,CATSRDPTGAIQNIQYF
-,TRBV7-2,TRBJ1-1,TRBD1,TGTGCCAGCAGCCCGGGTAGGACAGGGGGCACTGAAGCTTTCTTT,CASSPGRTGGTEAFF
few,TRBV5-4,TRBJ1-2,-,TGTGCCAGCAGCTTGGGGTGGACTGGGGGCTACACCTTC,CASSLGWTGGYTF
few,TRBV5-1,TRBJ2-3,TRBD2,TGCGCCAGCAGCAGCCAACTAGCGGGGGCGGGGGATACGCAGTATTTT,CASSSQLAGAGDTQYF
-,TRBV5-1,TRBJ2-2,-,TGCGCCAGCAGCATATGGGGTCCGGGACACATGAGGGGCACCGGGGAGCTGTTTTTT,CASSIWGPGHMRGTGELFF
-,TRBV5-1,TRBJ2-5,TRBD2,TGCGCCAGCAGCTTGGGACTAGCGGGGGGACAAGAGACCCAGTACTTC,CASSLGLAGGQETQYF
few,TRBV5-4,TRBJ2-3,-,TGTGCCAGCAGCCCGCGCACAGATACGCAGTATTTT,CASSPRTDTQYF
-,TRBV28,TRBJ1-1,-,TGTGCCAGCACTCAAAACACTGAAGCTTTCTTT,CASTQNTEAFF
-,TRBV18,TRBJ1-1,-,TGTGCCAGCTCACCTGTTAACCCACCCACGGGAGCTTTCTTT,CASSPVNPPTGAFF
few,TRBV18,TRBJ1-5,-,TGTGCCAGCTCACGCGACGGTAATCAGCCCCAGCATTTT,CASSRDGNQPQHF
-,TRBV7-9,TRBJ2-5,-,TGTGCCAGCACCCGGGAGTATTCGGGGGAGGTTCGAGAGACCCAGTACTTC,CASTREYSGEVRETQYF
-,TRBV9,TRBJ1-6,-,TGTGCCAGCAGCGTAGGGCAGAATTCACCCCTCCACTTT,CASSVGQNSPLHF
-,TRBV6-1,TRBJ1-1,-,TGTGCCAGCAGTGTTAGGACAGATGCACCTACTGAAGCTTTCTTT,CASSVRTDAPTEAFF
-,TRBV29-1,TRBJ1-2,-,TGCAGCTCATTCAAGGGAGGTCTGGACTCTGGCTACACCTTC,CSSFKGGLDSGYTF
once,TRBV5-1,TRBJ1-1,-,TGCGCCAGCAGCTTGGCCAGGGGAAGGGCTGAAGCTTTCTTT,CASSLARGRAEAFF
-,TRBV27,TRBJ1-6,-,TGTGCCAGCAGTTTCCAGGCTAGCTCCTATAATTCACCCCTCCACTTT,CASSFQASSYNSPLHF
-,TRBV27,TRBJ2-7,TRBD1,TGTGCCAGCAGTGAACAGGGGGCGTACCACTACGAGCAGTACTTC,CASSEQGAYHYEQYF
-,TRBV9,TRBJ1-2,TRBD1,TGTGCCAGCAGCTCCTGGGACAGGGGTTTAAAGAGTAACTATGGCTACACCTTC,CASSSWDRGLKSNYGYTF
-,TRBV5-1,TRBJ1-3,-,TGCGCCAGCAGCTTGACTCCAGGGGTTAGCTCTGGAAACACCATATATTTT,CASSLTPGVSSGNTIYF
few,TRBV5-1,TRBJ1-1,-,TGCGCCAGCAGCTTGGGGCAGGGGGAAGCTTTCTTT,CASSLGQGEAFF
-,TRBV6-6,TRBJ1-1,-,TGTGCCCACAACAGTGGGAACACTGAAGCTTTCTTT,CAHNSGNTEAFF
once,TRBV7-2,TRBJ1-1,-,TGTGCCAGCAGCTTAGGGATGAGCACTGAAGCTTTCTTT,CASSLGMSTEAFF
-,TRBV10-3,TRBJ2-7,-,TGTGCCAGCAGGGGATACCACGAGCAGTACTTC,CASRGYHEQYF
-,TRBV6-6,TRBJ1-4,-,TGTGCCAGCAGTTACGGGGCGGGAAGGTCTAATGAAAAACTGTTTTTT,CASSYGAGRSNEKLFF
-,TRBV7-3,TRBJ2-1,-,TGTGCCAGCAGCTTAGGAGGGGTGCTCCGGCCTGAGCAGTTCTTC,CASSLGGVLRPEQFF
-,TRBV5-8,TRBJ1-2,-,TGTGCCAGCAGCTTCGTGGGGGGCTCGTATGGCTACACCTTC,CASSFVGGSYGYTF
few,TRBV7-9,TRBJ2-7,-,TGTGCCAGCACCGTTGACTACTCCTACGAGCAGTACTTC,CASTVDYSYEQYF
-,TRBV19,TRBJ1-2,-,TGTGCCAGTCGGGACGGGGCCTATGGCTACACCTTC,CASRDGAYGYTF
-,TRBV30,TRBJ1-2,-,TGTGCCTGGAGTGTTTCAGGGCGTCATCTTACCTTC,CAWSVSGRHLTF
once,TRBV6-5,TRBJ1-1,-,TGTGCCAGCAGAATACAGAGCTTGAACACTGAAGCTTTCTTT,CASRIQSLNTEAFF
-,TRBV11-2,TRBJ1-5,-,TGTGCCAGCAGCCCCGACAGGCGTCAGCCCCAGCATTTT,CASSPDRRQPQHF
-,TRBV10-3,TRBJ2-3,-,TGTGCCATCAGTGAGTCCGCAGATACGCAGTATTTT,CAISESADTQYF
-,TRBV6-5,TRBJ2-7,TRBD1,TGTGCCAGCAAGACTCCGGGACAGGCCCACGAGCAGTACTTC,CASKTPGQAHEQYF
-,TRBV7-3,TRBJ2-6,TRBD2,TGTGCCAGCAGCTTACTGGTCCCTAGCGGGGTGACCGCCAACGTCCTGACTTTC,CASSLLVPSGVTANVLTF
-,TRBV19,TRBJ2-3,-,TGTGCCAGTAGTCTCGGAACTAGCACAGATACGCAGTATTTT,CASSLGTSTDTQYF
-,TRBV21-1,TRBJ2-3,-,TGTGCCAGCAGCAATTGCGGGGGGAATTTAGATACGCAGTATTTT,CASSNCGGNLDTQYF
-,TRBV9,TRBJ1-1,TRBD1,TGTGCCAGCAGCGCTGACAGGGGAAGTGAAGCTTTCTTT,CASSADRGSEAFF
-,TRBV10-3,TRBJ1-1,-,TGTGCCATCAGCGATTACGGGAACGGTGAAGCTTTCTTT,CAISDYGNGEAFF
-,TRBV5-1,TRBJ2-7,-,TGCGCCAGCAGCTCCCCCGACCTGACCTACGAGCAGTACTTC,CASSSPDLTYEQYF
-,TRBV28,TRBJ2-3,-,TGTGCCAGCAGCCCGCCCCGGGATACGCAGTATTTT,CASSPPRDTQYF
-,TRBV25-1,TRBJ1-3,-,TGTGCCAGCAGTGATTGGGGAGGGAGGCCCCCTGGAAACACCATATATTTT,CASSDWGGRPPGNTIYF
-,TRBV28,TRBJ2-5,TRBD2,TGTGCCAGCAGAGAAAGGCGGGGGGGCCGTGAGACCCAGTACTTC,CASRERRGGRETQYF
-,TRBV7-2,TRBJ1-3,-,TGTGCCAGCAGCTTAGATGGGGCTGCTGGAAACACCATATATTTT,CASSLDGAAGNTIYF
-,TRBV7-9,TRBJ1-2,-,TGTGCCAGCAGCTCCCTGAGCAGGATAAACTATGGCTACACCTTC,CASSSLSRINYGYTF
-,TRBV5-1,TRBJ2-3,-,TGCGCCAGCAGGCTGGACTCAACTAGCACAGATACGCAGTATTTT,CASRLDSTSTDTQYF
-,TRBV6-5,TRBJ2-2,-,TGTGCCAGCAGTTACACCGGGGGGCGCGGGGAGCTGTTTTTT,CASSYTGGRGELFF
-,TRBV30,TRBJ2-7,-,TGTGCCTGGAGCCCAGAGGCATACCTGACCTACGAGCAGTACTTC,CAWSPEAYLTYEQYF
-,TRBV5-1,TRBJ2-3,-,TGCGCCAGCAGCTTGGAAACGGGGGCTAGCGTTGATACGCAGTATTTT,CASSLETGASVDTQYF
few,TRBV6-1,TRBJ2-7,TRBD2,TGTGCCAGCATACCTACTAGCGGGCCGAAGGGTGAGCAGTACTTC,CASIPTSGPKGEQYF
-,TRBV10-3,TRBJ1-1,TRBD1,TGTGCCATCAGTGACCCTTCAGGGGGCGCTTGGACTGAAGCTTTCTTT,CAISDPSGGAWTEAFF
-,TRBV7-3,TRBJ2-1,-,TGTGCCAGCAGCAGCAATCCGATGAGCTCCTACAATGAGCAGTTCTTC,CASSSNPMSSYNEQFF
-,TRBV5-1,TRBJ2-7,-,TGCGCCAGCAGCCCCGATAGCCTGTCCTACGAGCAGTACTTC,CASSPDSLSYEQYF
-,TRBV7-3,TRBJ2-7,-,TGTGCCAGCAGCTTAAAGGGGACTGGCTACGAGCAGTACTTC,CASSLKGTGYEQYF
-,TRBV2,TRBJ2-1,-,TGTGCCAGCAGTGAAGCGCAGCAGTTCTTC,CASSEAQQFF
-,TRBV6-1,TRBJ2-4,TRBD1,TGTGCCAGCGCACAGGGGGCCCAAAACATTCAGTACTTC,CASAQGAQNIQYF